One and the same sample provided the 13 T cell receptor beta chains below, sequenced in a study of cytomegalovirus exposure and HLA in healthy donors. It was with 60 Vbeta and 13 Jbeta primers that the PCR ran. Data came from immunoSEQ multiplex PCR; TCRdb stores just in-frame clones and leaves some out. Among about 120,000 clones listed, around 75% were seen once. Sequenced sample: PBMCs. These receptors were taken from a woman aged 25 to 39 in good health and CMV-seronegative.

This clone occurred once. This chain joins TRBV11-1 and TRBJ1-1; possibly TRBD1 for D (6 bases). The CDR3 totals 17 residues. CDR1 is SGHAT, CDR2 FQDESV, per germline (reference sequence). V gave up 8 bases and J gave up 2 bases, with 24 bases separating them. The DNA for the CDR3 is TGTGCCAGCGCCCTCCCCGGGGCCCAGGGGATTAACACTGAAGCTTTCTTT. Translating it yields CASALPGAQGINTEAFF.

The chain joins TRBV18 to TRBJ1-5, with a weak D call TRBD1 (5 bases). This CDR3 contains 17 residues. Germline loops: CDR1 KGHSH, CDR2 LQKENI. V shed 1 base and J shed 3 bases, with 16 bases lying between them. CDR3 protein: CASSPLGAAGNNQPQHF. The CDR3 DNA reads TGTGCCAGCTCACCACTAGGTGCTGCAGGGAACAATCAGCCCCAGCATTTT.

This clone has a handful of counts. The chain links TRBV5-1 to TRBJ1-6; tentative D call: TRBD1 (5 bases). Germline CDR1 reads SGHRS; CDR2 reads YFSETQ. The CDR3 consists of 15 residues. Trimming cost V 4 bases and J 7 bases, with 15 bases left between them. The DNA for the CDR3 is TGCGCCAGCAGCCCAACCACAGGAGCGAATTCACCCCTCCACTTT. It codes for CASSPTTGANSPLHF.

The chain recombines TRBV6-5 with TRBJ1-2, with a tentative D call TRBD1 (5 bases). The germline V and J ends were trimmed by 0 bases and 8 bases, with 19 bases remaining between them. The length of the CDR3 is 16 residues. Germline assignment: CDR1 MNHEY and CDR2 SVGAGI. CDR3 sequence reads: CASSYSSPPDSQGYTF. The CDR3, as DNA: TGTGCCAGCAGTTACTCGTCCCCCCCAGACAGTCAAGGCTACACCTTC.

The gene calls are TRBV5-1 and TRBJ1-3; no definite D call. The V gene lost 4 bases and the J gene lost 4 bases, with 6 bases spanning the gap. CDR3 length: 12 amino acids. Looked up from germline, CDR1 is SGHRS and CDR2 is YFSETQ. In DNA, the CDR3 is TGCGCCAGCAGCCTCTCCGGAAACACCATATATTTT. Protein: CASSLSGNTIYF.

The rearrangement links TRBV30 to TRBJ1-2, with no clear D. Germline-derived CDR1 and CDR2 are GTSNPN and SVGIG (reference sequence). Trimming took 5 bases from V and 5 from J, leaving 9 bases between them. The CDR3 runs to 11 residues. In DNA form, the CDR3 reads TGTGCCTGGGCTGCTAGTTATGGCTACACCTTC. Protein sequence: CAWAASYGYTF.

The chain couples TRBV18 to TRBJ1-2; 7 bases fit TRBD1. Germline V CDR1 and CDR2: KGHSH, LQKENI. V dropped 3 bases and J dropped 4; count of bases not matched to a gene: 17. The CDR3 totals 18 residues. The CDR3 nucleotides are TGTGCCAGCTCACCTAGACGGGACAGCTTTTTTGGGATCTATGGCTACACCTTC. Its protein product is CASSPRRDSFFGIYGYTF.

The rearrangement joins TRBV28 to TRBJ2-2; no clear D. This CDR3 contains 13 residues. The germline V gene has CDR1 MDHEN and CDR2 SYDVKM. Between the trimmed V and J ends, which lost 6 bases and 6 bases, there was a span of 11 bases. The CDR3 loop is CASSLAVPGELFF. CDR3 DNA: TGTGCCAGCAGCTTGGCTGTCCCCGGGGAGCTGTTTTTT.

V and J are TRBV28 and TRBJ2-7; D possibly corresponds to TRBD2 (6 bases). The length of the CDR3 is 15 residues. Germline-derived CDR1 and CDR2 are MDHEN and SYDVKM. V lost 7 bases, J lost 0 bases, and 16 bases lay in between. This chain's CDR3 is CASTSGDTRSYEQYF. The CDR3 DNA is TGTGCCAGCACCTCGGGAGACACCCGCTCCTACGAGCAGTACTTC.

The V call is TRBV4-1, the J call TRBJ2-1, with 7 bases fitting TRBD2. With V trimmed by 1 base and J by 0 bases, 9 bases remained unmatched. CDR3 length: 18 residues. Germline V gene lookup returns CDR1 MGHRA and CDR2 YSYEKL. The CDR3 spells CASSQAKTSDHSYNEQFF. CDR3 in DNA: TGCGCCAGCAGCCAAGCCAAAACTAGCGATCACTCCTACAATGAGCAGTTCTTC.

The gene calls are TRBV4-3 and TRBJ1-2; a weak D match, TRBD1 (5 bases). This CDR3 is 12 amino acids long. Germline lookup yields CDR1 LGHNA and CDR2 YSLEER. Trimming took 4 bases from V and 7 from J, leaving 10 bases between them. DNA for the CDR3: TGCGCCAGCAGCCGTGGGGCAGCTGGCTACACCTTC. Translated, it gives CASSRGAAGYTF.

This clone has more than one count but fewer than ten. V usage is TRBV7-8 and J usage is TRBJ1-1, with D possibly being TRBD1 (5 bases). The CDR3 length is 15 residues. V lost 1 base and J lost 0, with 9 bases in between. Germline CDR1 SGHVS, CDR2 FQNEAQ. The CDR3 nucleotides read TGTGCCAGCAGCTTAGTGGCAGGGATGAACACTGAAGCTTTCTTT. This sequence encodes CASSLVAGMNTEAFF.

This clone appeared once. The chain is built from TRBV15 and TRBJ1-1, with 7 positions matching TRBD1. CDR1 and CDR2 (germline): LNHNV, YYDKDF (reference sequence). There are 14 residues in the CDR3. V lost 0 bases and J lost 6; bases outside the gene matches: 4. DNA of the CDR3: TGTGCCACCAGCAGAGATCAGGGGGACCCTGAAGCTTTCTTT. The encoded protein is CATSRDQGDPEAFF.